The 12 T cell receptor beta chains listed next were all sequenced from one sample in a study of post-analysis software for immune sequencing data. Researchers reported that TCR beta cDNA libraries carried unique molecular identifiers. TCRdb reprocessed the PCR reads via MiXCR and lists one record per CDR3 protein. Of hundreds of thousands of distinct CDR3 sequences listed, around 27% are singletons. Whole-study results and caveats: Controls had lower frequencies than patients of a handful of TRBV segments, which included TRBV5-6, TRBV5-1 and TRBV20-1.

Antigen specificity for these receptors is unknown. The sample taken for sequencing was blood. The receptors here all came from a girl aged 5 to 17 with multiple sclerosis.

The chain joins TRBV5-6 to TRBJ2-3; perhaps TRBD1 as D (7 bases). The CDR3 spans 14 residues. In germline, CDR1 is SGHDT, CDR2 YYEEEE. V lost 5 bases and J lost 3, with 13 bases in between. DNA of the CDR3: TGTGCCAGCAGGATGACAGGGAGGACAGATACGCAGTATTTT. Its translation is CASRMTGRTDTQYF.

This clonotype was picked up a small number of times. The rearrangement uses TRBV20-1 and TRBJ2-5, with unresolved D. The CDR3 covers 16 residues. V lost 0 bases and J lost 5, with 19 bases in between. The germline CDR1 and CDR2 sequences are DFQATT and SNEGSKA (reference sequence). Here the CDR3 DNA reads TGCAGTGCTAGAGATTTTAGTACGCGGCCCGGGGAGACCCAGTACTTC. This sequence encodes CSARDFSTRPGETQYF.

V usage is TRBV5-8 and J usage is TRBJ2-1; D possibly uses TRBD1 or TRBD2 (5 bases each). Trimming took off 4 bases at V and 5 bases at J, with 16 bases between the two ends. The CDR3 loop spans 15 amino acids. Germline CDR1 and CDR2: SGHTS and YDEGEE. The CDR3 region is CASSRSGRDHNEQFF. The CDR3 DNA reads TGTGCCAGCAGCCGCTCTGGCAGGGACCACAATGAGCAGTTCTTC.

The CDR3 loop is CSARECGASRETQYF. The CDR3 coding sequence is TGCAGTGCTAGAGAGTGCGGAGCTAGCCGGGAGACCCAGTACTTC. This sequence joins TRBV20-1 and TRBJ2-5, with TRBD2 as a possible D gene (5 bases). Trimming removed 0 bases from V and 5 bases from J, with 16 bases in between. CDR3 length: 15 amino acids. Germline V gives CDR1 DFQATT, CDR2 SNEGSKA (reference sequence).

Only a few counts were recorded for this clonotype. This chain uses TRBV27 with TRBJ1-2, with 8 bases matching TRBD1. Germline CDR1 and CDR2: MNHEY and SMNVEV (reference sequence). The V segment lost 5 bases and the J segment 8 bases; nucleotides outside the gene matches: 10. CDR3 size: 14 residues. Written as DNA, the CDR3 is TGTGCCAGCAGTACGCTCGGACAGGGTGGGGGCTACACCTTC. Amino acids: CASSTLGQGGGYTF.

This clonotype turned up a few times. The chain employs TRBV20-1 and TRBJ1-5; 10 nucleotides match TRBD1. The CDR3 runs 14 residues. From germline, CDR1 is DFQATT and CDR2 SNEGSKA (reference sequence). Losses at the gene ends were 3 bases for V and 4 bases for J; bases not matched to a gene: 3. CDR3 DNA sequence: TGCAGTGCTAGCGACAGGGGGCGAAATCAGCCCCAGCATTTT. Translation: CSASDRGRNQPQHF.

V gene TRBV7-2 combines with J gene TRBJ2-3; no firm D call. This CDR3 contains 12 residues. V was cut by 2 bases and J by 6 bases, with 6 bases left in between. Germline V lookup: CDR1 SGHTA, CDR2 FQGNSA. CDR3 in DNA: TGTGCCAGCAGCTTAAGGATGGATACGCAGTATTTT. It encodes CASSLRMDTQYF.

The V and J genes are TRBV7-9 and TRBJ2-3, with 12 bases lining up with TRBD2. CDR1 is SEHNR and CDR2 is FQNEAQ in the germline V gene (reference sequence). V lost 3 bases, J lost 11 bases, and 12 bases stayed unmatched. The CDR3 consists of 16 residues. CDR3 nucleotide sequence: TGTGCCAGCAGCTTCCTGACTAGCGGGGGAGATTTAATGCAGTATTTT. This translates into CASSFLTSGGDLMQYF.

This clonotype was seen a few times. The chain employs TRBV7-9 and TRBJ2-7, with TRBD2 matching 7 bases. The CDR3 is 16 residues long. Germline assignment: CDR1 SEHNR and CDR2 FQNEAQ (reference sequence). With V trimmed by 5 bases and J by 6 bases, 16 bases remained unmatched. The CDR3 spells CASSPHRKRGSGEQYF. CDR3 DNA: TGTGCCAGCAGCCCCCACCGTAAGCGGGGTTCGGGCGAGCAGTACTTC.

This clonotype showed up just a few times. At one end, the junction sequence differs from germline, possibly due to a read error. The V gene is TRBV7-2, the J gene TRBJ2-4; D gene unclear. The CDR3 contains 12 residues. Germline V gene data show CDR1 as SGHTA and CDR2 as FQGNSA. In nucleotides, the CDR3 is TGTTCCAGCAGCTTCCGCTCAAACATTCAGTACTTC. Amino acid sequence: CSSSFRSNIQYF.

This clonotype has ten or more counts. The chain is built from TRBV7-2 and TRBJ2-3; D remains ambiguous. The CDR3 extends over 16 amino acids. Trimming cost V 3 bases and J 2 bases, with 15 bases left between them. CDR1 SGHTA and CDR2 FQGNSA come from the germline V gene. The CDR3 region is CASSFPSRIYTDTQYF. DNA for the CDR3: TGTGCCAGCAGCTTCCCTTCTAGGATATACACAGATACGCAGTATTTT. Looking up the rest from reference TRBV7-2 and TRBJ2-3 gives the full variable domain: GAGVSQSPSNKVTEKGKDVELRCDPISGHTALYWYRQSLGQGLEFLIYFQGNSAPDKSGLPSDRFSAERTGGSVSTLTIQRTQQEDSAVYLCASSFPSRIYTDTQYFGPGTRLTVL.

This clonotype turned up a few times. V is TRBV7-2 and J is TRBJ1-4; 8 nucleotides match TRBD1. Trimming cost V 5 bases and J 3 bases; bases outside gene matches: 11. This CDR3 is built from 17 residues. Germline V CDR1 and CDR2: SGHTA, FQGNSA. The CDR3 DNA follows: TGTGCCAGCAGCCGAACCGCCGACAGGGGATCTAATGAAAAACTGTTTTTT. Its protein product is CASSRTADRGSNEKLFF.